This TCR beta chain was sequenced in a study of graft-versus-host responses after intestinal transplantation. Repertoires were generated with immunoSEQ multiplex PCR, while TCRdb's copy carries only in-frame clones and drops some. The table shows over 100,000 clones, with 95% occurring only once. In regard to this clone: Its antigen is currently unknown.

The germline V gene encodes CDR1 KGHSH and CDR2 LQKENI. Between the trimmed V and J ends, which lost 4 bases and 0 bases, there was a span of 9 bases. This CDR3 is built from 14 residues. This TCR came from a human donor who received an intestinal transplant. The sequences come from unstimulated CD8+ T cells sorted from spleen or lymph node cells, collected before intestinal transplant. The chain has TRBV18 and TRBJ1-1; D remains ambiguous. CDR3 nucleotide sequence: TGTGCCAGCTCACTAGAGGACGTGAACACTGAAGCTTTCTTT. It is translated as CASSLEDVNTEAFF.